The entry that follows covers one T cell receptor beta chain sequence. The source of the sample is a study of CD8+CD57+ T cells in acquired aplastic anemia. Individuals selected for sequencing had exhibited CD8+CD57+ cell expansion on flow cytometry. The V gene end was trimmed by 5 bases and the J gene end by 0 bases; junction bases not matched to a gene: 17. There are 19 residues in the CDR3. Investigators profiled TCR beta VDJ and CDR3 from genomic DNA template. TCRdb itself ran the reads through MiXCR, one entry per CDR3 protein. The data show about 54,000 distinct CDR3 sequences, just over 55% seen once.

This chain joins TRBV12-3 or TRBV12-4 and TRBJ2-5; TRBD1 agrees at 8 bases. This TCR derives from a human donor with aplastic anemia. Material: sorted CD4+, CD8+, or CD8+CD57+ T cells (not recorded which) from PBMCs. The CDR3 DNA reads TGTGCCAGCAGTCCCCGCCGGACAGGGCTGACCCAGTACCAAGAGACCCAGTACTTC. This gives the protein CASSPRRTGLTQYQETQYF.